This T cell receptor (beta chain) stems from a study of vaccination and CD4 T cells after COVID-19. This CDR3 has 13 amino acids. V shed 1 base and J shed 2 bases, with 8 bases lying between them. The germline V gene has CDR1 DFQATT and CDR2 SNEGSKA (reference sequence). Regarding time point: late sampling 161 to 241 days after vaccination in three convalescent patients. TCRdb reprocessed the PCR reads via MiXCR and lists one record per CDR3 protein. The sample holds 35,000 to 45,000 distinct CDR3 sequences; around 33% are singletons and the top ten take roughly 6%. The sequence was collected from a human donor who had recovered from COVID-19. Sample: CD4+ T cells from blood, taken about 7 months after SARS-CoV-2 vaccination. The V gene is TRBV20-1, the J gene TRBJ1-1; the D gene is possibly TRBD1 (5 bases). Written as DNA, the CDR3 is TGCAGTGCTAGAGTCGGGGGTAACACTGAAGCTTTCTTT. Protein product: CSARVGGNTEAFF.